The TCR beta chain described here comes from a study of T cell responses to AZD1222 COVID-19 vaccine. Study-wide findings and caveats: Two doses of AZD1222 preceded a rise in Spike-specific TCR breadth and depth.

For this clone: Its antigen is currently unknown. The junction departs from germline at one end; a sequencing error may be responsible.

The CDR3 runs to 12 residues. Germline CDR1 reads KGHSH; CDR2 reads LQKENI. Data came from immunoSEQ multiplex PCR; TCRdb stores just in-frame clones and leaves some out. The table lists around 140,000 clones, roughly 87% of them singletons. The rearrangement joins TRBV18 to TRBJ2-1; D possibly corresponds to TRBD2 (6 bases). This receptor was identified in an adult who received the MenACWY meningococcal vaccine as a control. Sample: peripheral blood, taken 28 days after the second dose of the MenACWY control vaccine. Here the CDR3 DNA reads TGTGCCAGCTCATCTACTTCTAGCGCCGCTGTCTTC. It translates to CASSSTSSAAVF.